One sample yielded the 26 T cell receptor beta chains listed below, sequenced in a study of CD8+ T cells in alopecia areata. As to treatment: oral pan-JAK inhibitor, 5-10 mg twice daily. RNA extraction was followed by reverse transcription into cDNA, which acted as the sequencing template. Data came from immunoSEQ multiplex PCR; TCRdb stores just in-frame clones and leaves some out. The table shows 150,000 to 200,000 clones, with under 80% occurring only once. The sequences come from CD4+ T cells sorted from blood, collected between weeks 49 and 50, from a patient treated with tofacitinib. Receptors were obtained from a human donor with alopecia areata.

The CDR3 here is CSVKGQPGWDTEAFF. Here the CDR3 DNA reads TGCAGCGTCAAAGGACAGCCGGGTTGGGACACTGAAGCTTTCTTT. V is TRBV29-1 and J is TRBJ1-1; tentative D call: TRBD1 (6 bases). CDR1 and CDR2 (germline): SQVTM, ANQGSEA. This CDR3 is built from 15 residues. V was cut by 6 bases and J by 3 bases, with 20 bases left in between. The full variable domain, in which reference TRBV29-1 and TRBJ1-1 provide the parts outside the CDR3, is SAVISQKPSRDICQRGTSLTIQCQVDSQVTMMFWYRQQPGQSLTLIATANQGSEATYESGFVIDKFPISRPNLTFSTLTVSNMSPEDSSIYLCSVKGQPGWDTEAFFGQGTRLTVV.

The gene calls are TRBV30 and TRBJ1-2; D uncertain. Germline lookup yields CDR1 GTSNPN and CDR2 SVGIG (reference sequence). The CDR3 spans 13 residues. The V end lost 1 base, the J end lost 3 bases, and 9 bases lay between the germline ends. The CDR3 region has the DNA TGTGCCTGGAGTGGTACGGGTTACTATGGCTACACCTTC. Translated: CAWSGTGYYGYTF.

The V and J genes are TRBV7-2 and TRBJ2-5; D gene uncertain. The CDR3 extends over 12 amino acids. Per the germline V gene, CDR1 is SGHTA and CDR2 is FQGNSA. V lost 3 bases, J lost 5 bases, and 7 bases lay in between. The CDR3 loop is CASSFFAETQYF. CDR3 sequence (DNA): TGTGCCAGCAGCTTTTTCGCGGAGACCCAGTACTTC.

The chain links TRBV11-2 to TRBJ1-5; D may be TRBD1 (5 bases). This CDR3 comprises 15 residues. V was pared by 1 base and J by 0 bases, with 7 bases between. Germline CDR1 and CDR2: SGHAT and FQNNGV. CDR3 DNA: TGTGCCAGCAGCTTAGGACAGCATAGCAATCAGCCCCAGCATTTT. Protein: CASSLGQHSNQPQHF.

V is TRBV4-3 and J is TRBJ1-5; no firm D call. The CDR3 has 14 residues. Germline CDR1 reads LGHNA; CDR2 reads YSLEER. V lost 0 bases to trimming and J lost 6 bases, with 9 bases between them. CDR3 DNA sequence: TGCGCCAGCAGCCAAGAATTGGCGTTTCAGCCCCAGCATTTT. Amino acid sequence: CASSQELAFQPQHF.

This clone was observed a handful of times. V and J are TRBV14 and TRBJ2-1, with D perhaps matching TRBD2 (6 bases). Germline-derived CDR1 and CDR2 are SGHDN and FVKESK. Trimming removed 4 bases at V and 3 bases at J, with 16 bases between. The CDR3 sequence is 16 residues long. For the CDR3, the DNA is TGTGCCAGCAGCCTTTTACGGGGCGGGGACTACAATGAGCAGTTCTTC. The encoded protein is CASSLLRGGDYNEQFF.

The V and J genes are TRBV7-2 and TRBJ2-6; 13 bases align to TRBD2. This CDR3 is built from 18 residues. With 3 bases clipped from V and 2 bases from J, the junction kept 4 bases outside the gene matches. Germline CDR1 and CDR2: SGHTA and FQGNSA. The DNA of the CDR3 is TGTGCCAGCAGCTTTACTAGCGGGGGGGCCGCTGGGGCCAACGTCCTGACTTTC. As protein: CASSFTSGGAAGANVLTF.

The V gene is TRBV5-1, the J gene TRBJ2-1, with TRBD1 identical over 9 bases. The CDR3 is made up of 15 amino acids. The germline V gene has CDR1 SGHRS and CDR2 YFSETQ. V shed 4 bases, J shed 7 bases, and the junction held 9 bases outside the gene matches. The CDR3 coding sequence is TGCGCCAGCAGCCGCCTGGGACAGGGAGAGAATGAGCAGTTCTTC. Encoded protein: CASSRLGQGENEQFF. Filled out from reference TRBV5-1 and TRBJ2-1, the complete variable domain reads KAGVTQTPRYLIKTRGQQVTLSCSPISGHRSVSWYQQTPGQGLQFLFEYFSETQRNKGNFPGRFSGRQFSNSRSEMNVSTLELGDSALYLCASSRLGQGENEQFFGPGTRLTVL.

A note on this clone: In the same sample, other DNA sequences code for this CDR3. The gene calls are TRBV29-1 and TRBJ1-1; D is ambiguous. Trimming shortened V by 7 bases and J by 2 bases, and 5 bases separated the two germline ends. The CDR3 loop spans 10 amino acids. Germline assignment: CDR1 SQVTM and CDR2 ANQGSEA. The CDR3 bases are TGCAGCGCAAAAAACACTGAAGCTTTCTTT. Encoded protein: CSAKNTEAFF. Drawing the rest from reference TRBV29-1 and TRBJ1-1, the complete variable domain is SAVISQKPSRDICQRGTSLTIQCQVDSQVTMMFWYRQQPGQSLTLIATANQGSEATYESGFVIDKFPISRPNLTFSTLTVSNMSPEDSSIYLCSAKNTEAFFGQGTRLTVV.

J is TRBJ2-3 and V is TRBV29-1; D remains ambiguous. This CDR3 comprises 13 residues. The V end lost 4 bases, the J end lost 5 bases, and 13 bases lay between the germline ends. CDR1 is SQVTM, CDR2 ANQGSEA, per germline. CDR3 coding DNA: TGCAGCGTTGTGGTGACGGAACTAGATACGCAGTATTTT. It is translated as CSVVVTELDTQYF.

The rearrangement uses TRBV10-2 and TRBJ1-4, with D unresolved. V dropped 6 bases and J dropped 4 bases, with 6 bases sitting between them. The CDR3 contains 12 residues. Per germline, CDR1 WSHSY and CDR2 SAAADI. The CDR3 region is CASRTSNEKLFF. In nucleotides, the CDR3 is TGCGCCAGCAGGACAAGTAATGAAAAACTGTTTTTT.

The V and J genes are TRBV27 and TRBJ2-3; D is possibly TRBD1 or TRBD2 (5 bases each). V was clipped by 2 bases and J by 0 bases, with 9 bases between them. The CDR3 length is 15 residues. The V gene's germline CDR1 is MNHEY and CDR2 SMNVEV (reference sequence). DNA for the CDR3: TGTGCCAGCAGTTTAGGGACCCTTAGCACAGATACGCAGTATTTT. Its protein product is CASSLGTLSTDTQYF.

The CDR3 nucleotides read TGTGCCAGCAGTTTAGCCATAGGCTCCTACGAGCAGTACTTC. Translated, it gives CASSLAIGSYEQYF. The rearrangement links TRBV27 to TRBJ2-7, with unresolved D. The CDR3 has 14 residues. The germline V gene has CDR1 MNHEY and CDR2 SMNVEV (reference sequence). Trimming took off 2 bases at V and 0 bases at J, with 8 bases between the two ends.

The chain uses TRBV11-2 and TRBJ2-5, with D perhaps TRBD1 or TRBD2 (5 bases each). Germline CDR1 is SGHAT and CDR2 is FQNNGV. The CDR3 loop spans 14 amino acids. V was trimmed by 4 bases and J by 7 bases, leaving 16 bases between them. Here the CDR3 DNA reads TGTGCCAGCAGCTACCGGGACCAGGATGGGACCCAGTACTTC. It codes for CASSYRDQDGTQYF.

The rearrangement links TRBV30 to TRBJ2-1, with 8 bases identical to TRBD2. This CDR3 spans 14 amino acids. With V trimmed by 5 bases and J by 8 bases, 11 bases remained unmatched. Germline V gene sequence: CDR1 GTSNPN, CDR2 SVGIG (reference sequence). In DNA, the CDR3 is TGTGCCTGGCACCTGCTGTCGGGGGGGCATGAGCAGTTCTTC. Translation: CAWHLLSGGHEQFF.

The chain carries TRBV2 and TRBJ2-1; unclear D gene. V lost 5 bases, J lost 8 bases, and 7 bases lay in between. This CDR3 spans 11 amino acids. The V gene's germline CDR1 is SNHLY and CDR2 FYNNEI. CDR3 amino acids: CASSPLDEQFF. The CDR3 nucleotides read TGTGCCAGCAGTCCCCTCGATGAGCAGTTCTTC.

V gene TRBV30 combines with J gene TRBJ1-5, with unresolved D. Trimming pared 1 base from V and 0 bases from J, leaving 4 bases between. Germline assignment: CDR1 GTSNPN and CDR2 SVGIG (reference sequence). CDR3 length: 13 residues. The CDR3 coding sequence is TGTGCCTGGAGTGGCAGTAGCAATCAGCCCCAGCATTTT. This codes for CAWSGSSNQPQHF.

The J gene is TRBJ1-2, the V gene TRBV27; D possibly corresponds to TRBD1 (5 bases). This CDR3 is built from 15 residues. Trimming pared 5 bases from V and 4 bases from J, leaving 17 bases between. Germline V gene sequence: CDR1 MNHEY, CDR2 SMNVEV (reference sequence). The CDR3 nucleotides are TGTGCCAGCAGTCCGAGCAGGGCCCGAAGCTATGGCTACACCTTC. Residues: CASSPSRARSYGYTF.

V gene TRBV29-1 combines with J gene TRBJ1-1; D is perhaps TRBD1 (5 bases). Germline CDR1 SQVTM, CDR2 ANQGSEA. This CDR3 comprises 13 residues. The V and J ends lost 4 bases and 1 base respectively, with 10 bases between them. The CDR3 loop is CSVAQQANTEAFF. For the CDR3, the DNA is TGCAGCGTTGCCCAACAGGCGAACACTGAAGCTTTCTTT.

This clone was seen once. The CDR3 nucleotides read TGTGCCAGCAGTGAGATATTTGGGGGCGCGGATGAAAAACTGTTTTTT. Its translation: CASSEIFGGADEKLFF. This sequence joins TRBV6-1 and TRBJ1-4, with D maybe TRBD1 (6 bases). The V end was cut by 3 bases, the J end by 6 bases, with 17 bases between. Germline CDR1 MNHNS, CDR2 SASEGT. This CDR3 has 16 amino acids.

V and J are TRBV4-2 and TRBJ2-1; possibly TRBD2 for D (6 bases). Germline loops: CDR1 LGHNA, CDR2 YNFKEQ. The CDR3 loop spans 16 amino acids. Trimming cost V 0 bases and J 7 bases, with 16 bases left between them. DNA for the CDR3: TGTGCCAGCAGCCAAGAGGTAACCGGGGGTTGGAATGAGCAGTTCTTC. It yields the protein CASSQEVTGGWNEQFF.

This clone was seen a few times. This CDR3 is CAAGGFYEQYF. The CDR3 DNA sequence: TGTGCCGCGGGGGGGTTTTACGAGCAGTACTTC. The chain joins TRBV10-3 to TRBJ2-7; TRBD2 matches at 9 bases. Germline assignment: CDR1 ENHRY and CDR2 SYGVKD. Trimming removed 11 bases from V and 4 bases from J; junction bases left unmatched: 3. The CDR3 is made up of 11 amino acids.

The chain links TRBV6-6 to TRBJ2-3, with D unresolved. CDR3 length: 12 amino acids. Germline loops: CDR1 MNHNY, CDR2 SVGAGI (reference sequence). The germline V and J ends were trimmed by 2 bases and 4 bases, with 4 bases remaining between them. The CDR3 bases are TGTGCCAGCAGTTACAAAGCAGATACGCAGTATTTT. Its protein is CASSYKADTQYF.

This clone has only a few counts. The chain carries TRBV29-1 and TRBJ2-7; the D gene is possibly TRBD1 (5 bases). Germline V gene sequence: CDR1 SQVTM, CDR2 ANQGSEA. CDR3 length: 13 amino acids. Trimming removed 5 bases from V and 4 bases from J, with 15 bases in between. In nucleotides, the CDR3 is TGCAGCGTTCAGACAGATTTACCATACGAGCAGTACTTC. Translation gives CSVQTDLPYEQYF.

The rearrangement joins TRBV30 to TRBJ1-1; a weak D match, TRBD1 (6 bases). V lost 0 bases to trimming and J lost 4 bases, with 12 bases between them. Germline assignment: CDR1 GTSNPN and CDR2 SVGIG (reference sequence). This CDR3 region has 14 residues. CDR3 loop: CAWSVWGRGTEAFF. As DNA, the CDR3 is TGTGCCTGGAGTGTGTGGGGCAGGGGCACTGAAGCTTTCTTT. The full variable domain, in which reference TRBV30 and TRBJ1-1 provide the parts outside the CDR3, is SQTIHQWPATLVQPVGSPLSLECTVEGTSNPNLYWYRQAAGRGLQLLFYSVGIGQISSEVPQNLSASRPQDRQFILSSKKLLLSDSGFYLCAWSVWGRGTEAFFGQGTRLTVV.

The chain has TRBV5-6 and TRBJ1-6; D gene unclear. Germline CDR1 SGHDT, CDR2 YYEEEE. The V end lost 4 bases, the J end lost 6 bases, and 14 bases lay between the germline ends. This CDR3 contains 15 residues. CDR3 in DNA: TGTGCCAGCAGCCCCCAGGCCCGCGGTAATTCACCCCTCCACTTT. Its protein product is CASSPQARGNSPLHF.